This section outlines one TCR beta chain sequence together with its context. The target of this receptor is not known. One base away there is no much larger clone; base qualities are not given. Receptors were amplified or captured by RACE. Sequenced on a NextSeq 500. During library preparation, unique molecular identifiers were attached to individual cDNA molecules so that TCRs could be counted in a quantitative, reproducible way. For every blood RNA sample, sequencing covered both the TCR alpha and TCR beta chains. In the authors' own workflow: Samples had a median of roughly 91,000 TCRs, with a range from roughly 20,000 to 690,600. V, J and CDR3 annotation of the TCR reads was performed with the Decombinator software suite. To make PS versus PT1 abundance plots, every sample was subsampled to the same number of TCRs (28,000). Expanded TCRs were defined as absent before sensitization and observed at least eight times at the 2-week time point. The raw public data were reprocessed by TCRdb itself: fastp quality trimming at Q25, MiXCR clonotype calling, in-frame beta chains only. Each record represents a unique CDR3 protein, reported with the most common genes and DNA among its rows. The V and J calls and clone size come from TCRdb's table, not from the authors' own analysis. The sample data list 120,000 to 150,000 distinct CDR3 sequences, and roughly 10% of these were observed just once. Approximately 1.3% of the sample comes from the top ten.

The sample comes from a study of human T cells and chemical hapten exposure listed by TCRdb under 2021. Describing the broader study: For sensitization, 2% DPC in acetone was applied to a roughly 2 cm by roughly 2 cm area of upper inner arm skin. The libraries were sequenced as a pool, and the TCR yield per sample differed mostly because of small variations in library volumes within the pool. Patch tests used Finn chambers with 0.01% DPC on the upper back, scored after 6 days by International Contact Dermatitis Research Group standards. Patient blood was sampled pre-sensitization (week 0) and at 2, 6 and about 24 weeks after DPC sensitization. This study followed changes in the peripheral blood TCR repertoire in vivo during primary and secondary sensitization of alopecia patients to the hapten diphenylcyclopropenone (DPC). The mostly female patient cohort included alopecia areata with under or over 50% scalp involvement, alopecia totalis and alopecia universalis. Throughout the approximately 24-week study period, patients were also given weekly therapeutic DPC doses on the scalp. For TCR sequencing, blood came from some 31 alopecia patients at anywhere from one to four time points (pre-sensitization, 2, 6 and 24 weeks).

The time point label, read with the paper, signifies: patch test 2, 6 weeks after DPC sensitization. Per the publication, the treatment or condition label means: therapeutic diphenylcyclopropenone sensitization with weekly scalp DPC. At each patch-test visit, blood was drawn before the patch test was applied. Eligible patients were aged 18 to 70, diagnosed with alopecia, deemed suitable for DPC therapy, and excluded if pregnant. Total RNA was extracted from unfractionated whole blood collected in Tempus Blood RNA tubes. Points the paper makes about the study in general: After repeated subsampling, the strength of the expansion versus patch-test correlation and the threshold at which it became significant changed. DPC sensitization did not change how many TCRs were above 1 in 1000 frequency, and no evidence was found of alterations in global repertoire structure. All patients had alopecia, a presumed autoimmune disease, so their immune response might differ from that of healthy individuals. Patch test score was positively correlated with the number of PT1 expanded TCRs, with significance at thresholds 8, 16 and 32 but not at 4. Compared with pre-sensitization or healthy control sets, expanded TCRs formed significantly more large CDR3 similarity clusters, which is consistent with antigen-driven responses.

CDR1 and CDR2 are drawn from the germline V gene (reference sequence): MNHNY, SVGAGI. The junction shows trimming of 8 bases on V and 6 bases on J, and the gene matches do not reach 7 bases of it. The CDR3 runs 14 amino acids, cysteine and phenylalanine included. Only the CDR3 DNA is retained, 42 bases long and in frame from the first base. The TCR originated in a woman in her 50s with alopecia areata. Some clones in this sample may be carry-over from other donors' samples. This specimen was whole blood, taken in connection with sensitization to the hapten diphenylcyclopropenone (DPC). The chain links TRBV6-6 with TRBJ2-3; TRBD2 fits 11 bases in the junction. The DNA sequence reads TGTGCCAGCCGCGAAACTAGCGGGAGTGATACGCAGTATTTT. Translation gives CASRETSGSDTQYF.